This T cell receptor (beta chain) was captured by sequencing in a study of Ad26.COV2.S vaccination and SARS-CoV-2 variants. The overall study: Dosing was one shot or two shots 56 days apart. The study's findings and limits: Similar non-spike TCR breadth was seen in vaccine and placebo recipients.

The length of the CDR3 is 14 residues. Germline values: CDR1 MNHEY, CDR2 SVGAGI. V shed 6 bases, J shed 3 bases, and the junction held 7 bases outside the gene matches. Sequencing was performed with immunoSEQ multiplex PCR; in TCRdb, only in-frame clones are kept and a portion is missing. The top ten clones hold almost 7.5% of a sample with over 300,000 clones, roughly 80% of them seen once. Sample treatment: about 20 received Ad26.COV2.S at low or high dose, single or two shots; roughly five received placebo; per-sample allocation not given. Day 63 after the first injection of vaccine or placebo was the sampling time. Adults aged 18-55 years in Boston included the donor. An Ad26 vector that expressed Wuhan-strain SARS-CoV-2 spike constituted the vaccine. About this clone itself: No antigen is known for it.

The specimen comprised peripheral blood, sampled in a trial of Ad26.COV2.S vaccine versus placebo. The receptor was isolated from a person aged 18 to 59 who received the Ad26.COV2.S COVID-19 vaccine or a placebo. This rearrangement joins TRBV6-5 to TRBJ1-1; 7 positions agree with TRBD1. The CDR3 DNA sequence: TGTGCCAGCAGAACAGGGGATATGGACACTGAAGCTTTCTTT. Translation: CASRTGDMDTEAFF.